This is a list of T cell receptor beta chains from one sample in a study of identical twins. TCRdb analysed the 5' RACE reads with MiXCR anew, one entry per CDR3 protein. The sample records approximately 280,000 distinct CDR3 sequences, roughly 8.6% being singletons. This sample was also put to use in a study of yellow fever vaccine responses in identical twins.

The sequenced sample was memory (CD45RO+) T cells sorted from blood. The source is a woman younger than 30 in good health. CDR3s include the opening cysteine and the closing phenylalanine or tryptophan. Fields, in order: V gene, J gene, clone size, D gene, CDR3 DNA, CDR3 protein. The D gene is left open where the match is weak. Only some rows state a clone size, as once, few, many or a class for expanded clones.

>TRBV3-1|TRBJ2-5|NA|NA
TGTGCCAGCAGCCGCCTTATTCGGGAGACCCAGTACTTC
CASSRLIRETQYF
>TRBV12-5|TRBJ1-1|NA|NA
TGTGCTAGTGGTCTGCTTGCTGAAGCTTTCTTT
CASGLLAEAFF
>TRBV4-1|TRBJ2-1|few|TRBD2
TGCGCCAGCAGCCAAGTTCCAGCGGGAGTCCGGAATGAGCAGTTCTTC
CASSQVPAGVRNEQFF
>TRBV5-1|TRBJ2-2|few|TRBD1
TGCGCCAGCAGCTTCGACAGGGATTTAACCGGGGAGCTGTTTTTT
CASSFDRDLTGELFF
>TRBV5-1|TRBJ2-3|many|NA
TGCGCCAGCAGCTTAGGCGTTGGCACAGATACGCAGTATTTT
CASSLGVGTDTQYF
>TRBV12-3/TRBV12-4|TRBJ1-6|many|NA
TGTGCCAGCAGATACAGGAATTCACCCCTCCACTTT
CASRYRNSPLHF
>TRBV7-7|TRBJ2-1|few|TRBD1
TGTGCCAGCAGCTCGACAGGGTACAATGAGCAGTTCTTC
CASSSTGYNEQFF
>TRBV6-1|TRBJ2-5|NA|TRBD2
TGTGCCAGCGGACCTCTTGGCGGGAGGGATGAGACCCAGTACTTC
CASGPLGGRDETQYF
>TRBV20-1|TRBJ2-7|few|NA
TGCAGTGCTCGGACAGAACGGGACTACGAGCAGTACTTC
CSARTERDYEQYF
>TRBV6-1|TRBJ2-3|many|TRBD2
TGTGCCAGCAGTGGACTAGCGGGAGGGCCAGATACGCAGTATTTT
CASSGLAGGPDTQYF
>TRBV5-1|TRBJ2-1|many|NA
TGCGCCAGCAGCTTGGAGGGCAGGGCGACCAAGCAGTTCTTC
CASSLEGRATKQFF
>TRBV20-1|TRBJ1-2|NA|TRBD1
TGCAGTGCTACGGACAGGCAGCGGGGCTACACCTTC
CSATDRQRGYTF
>TRBV5-1|TRBJ2-7|few|TRBD2
TGCGCCAGCAGCTCGGTACTAGCGGGAAGGTCCTACGAGCAGTACTTC
CASSSVLAGRSYEQYF
>TRBV18|TRBJ1-5|few|TRBD1
TGTGCCAGCTCACGAGGACAGGGAAAGGAGCAGCCCCAGCATTTT
CASSRGQGKEQPQHF
>TRBV7-9|TRBJ1-2|many|TRBD1
TGTGCCAGCAGCACGGGACAGGGCCTTAACTATGGCTACACCTTC
CASSTGQGLNYGYTF
>TRBV7-9|TRBJ2-5|NA|TRBD2
TGTGCCAGCAGCCCGCAGCGGGGGGGGAAACAAGAGACCCAGTACTTC
CASSPQRGGKQETQYF
>TRBV7-8|TRBJ1-6|many|NA
TGTGCCAGCAGCTTAGGCCAGCGTAATTCACCCCTCCACTTT
CASSLGQRNSPLHF
>TRBV3-1|TRBJ1-2|many|NA
TGTGCCAGCAGCGAAAGGACGTATGGCTACACCTTC
CASSERTYGYTF
>TRBV27|TRBJ1-1|many|NA
TGTGCCAGCATATCCCTCCCTGGAGCTTTCTTT
CASISLPGAFF
>TRBV10-2|TRBJ2-2|many|TRBD2
TGCGCCAGCAGTCCAACCGGGACTAGCGGGAGCACCGGGGAGCTGTTTTTT
CASSPTGTSGSTGELFF
>TRBV5-1|TRBJ1-5|many|NA
TGCGCCAGCAGCTTGGAGGACCCTAGCAATCAGCCCCAGCATTTT
CASSLEDPSNQPQHF
>TRBV5-1|TRBJ2-5|NA|NA
TGCGCCAGCAGCTTGGTCGCGTTCCAGGAGACCCAGTACTTC
CASSLVAFQETQYF
>TRBV3-1|TRBJ1-2|many|NA
TGTGCCAGCAGCCATAATGGAAACTATGGCTACACCTTC
CASSHNGNYGYTF
>TRBV28|TRBJ2-2|few|NA
TGTGCCAGCATTCGGGTGCGTGGGAACACCGGGGAGCTGTTTTTT
CASIRVRGNTGELFF
>TRBV21-1|TRBJ2-1|NA|NA
TGTGCCAGCAGCAAAGGGCGACTAGCGGAACACAATGAGCAGTTCTTC
CASSKGRLAEHNEQFF
>TRBV3-1|TRBJ1-1|few|NA
TGTGCCAGCAGACCAGGACGGAACACTGAAGCTTTCTTT
CASRPGRNTEAFF
>TRBV7-9|TRBJ2-7|many|TRBD2
TGTGCCAGCAGCTTAGCGACGAGCGGGAGGGCTGGCGAGCAGTACTTC
CASSLATSGRAGEQYF
>TRBV5-6|TRBJ2-3|few|NA
TGTGCCAGCAGTGGGGGGCCTAACGGCCGCACAGATACGCAGTATTTT
CASSGGPNGRTDTQYF
>TRBV2|TRBJ1-4|few|NA
TGTGCCAGCAGTGAAGAGGGGTCAGGGCTAAATGAAAAACTGTTTTTT
CASSEEGSGLNEKLFF
>TRBV27|TRBJ2-1|many|TRBD2
TGTGCCAGTTGGCGGACTAGGGATTACAATGAGCAGTTCTTC
CASWRTRDYNEQFF
>TRBV7-6|TRBJ1-6|few|TRBD1
TGTGCCAGCAGCTTAAAGGGGGGACAGGGCAATTCACCCCTCCACTTT
CASSLKGGQGNSPLHF
>TRBV7-2|TRBJ1-1|many|NA
TGTGCCAGCAGCTTGGCAGGGCACACTGAAGCTTTCTTT
CASSLAGHTEAFF
>TRBV29-1|TRBJ1-1|many|TRBD1
TGCAGCGTTTCTACAGGGGGCTTCTACACTGAAGCTTTCTTT
CSVSTGGFYTEAFF
>TRBV5-1|TRBJ2-1|many|NA
TGCGCCAGCAGCCCCCTGTTGGGTGAGCAGTTCTTC
CASSPLLGEQFF
>TRBV5-1|TRBJ2-3|NA|TRBD1
TGCGCCAGCAGCCAATTCTCGACAGGGTCAAGCACAGATACGCAGTATTTT
CASSQFSTGSSTDTQYF
>TRBV5-1|TRBJ1-1|few|NA
TGCGCCAGCAGCTTGGACCTAGGGCCCATGGAAGCTTTCTTT
CASSLDLGPMEAFF
>TRBV2|TRBJ2-1|NA|NA
TGTGCCAGCACTTCTTCCAATGAGCAGTTCTTC
CASTSSNEQFF
>TRBV6-5|TRBJ2-1|NA|NA
TGTGCCAGCAGTTACTCTCGGGGGCGCGGATCCTACAATGAGCAGTTCTTC
CASSYSRGRGSYNEQFF
>TRBV13|TRBJ1-3|NA|NA
TGTGCCAGCAGCTCACGTCCCGGGTCCGGCGCAGGTACGGGAAACACCATATATTTT
CASSSRPGSGAGTGNTIYF
>TRBV7-8|TRBJ2-7|few|TRBD1
TGTGCCAGCAGCTTCCGGGACAGGCTCTACGAGCAGTACTTC
CASSFRDRLYEQYF
>TRBV20-1|TRBJ2-1|few|NA
TGCAGTGCTAGATCCGGGAGTAATGAGCAGTTCTTC
CSARSGSNEQFF
>TRBV24-1|TRBJ2-1|NA|TRBD2
TGTGCCACCAGTGAGGCTCGCGGGGGGGAAAATGAGCAGTTCTTC
CATSEARGGENEQFF
>TRBV20-1|TRBJ2-7|NA|NA
TGCAGTGCTAGAGTTTGGGGGAGGGGGACCTACGAGCAGTACTTC
CSARVWGRGTYEQYF
>TRBV28|TRBJ2-6|many|NA
TGTGCCAGTCACCAGGGAGAGGGATCTGGGGCCAACGTCCTGACTTTC
CASHQGEGSGANVLTF
>TRBV28|TRBJ2-1|few|NA
TGTGCCAGCAGTAATGGTAGAAATCGTGGCAATGAGCAGTTCTTC
CASSNGRNRGNEQFF
>TRBV6-2/TRBV6-3|TRBJ2-2|many|NA
TGTGCCAGCAGCCCCGGGGACCGGGAAACCGGGGAGCTGTTTTTT
CASSPGDRETGELFF
>TRBV6-6|TRBJ1-6|few|NA
TGTGCCAGCAGACGGGCCAATTCACCCCTCCACTTT
CASRRANSPLHF
>TRBV4-1|TRBJ2-2|few|NA
TGCGCCAGCAGCCAAGCCCAGCAGTGGGGTAACACCGGGGAGCTGTTTTTT
CASSQAQQWGNTGELFF
>TRBV5-1|TRBJ2-3|many|NA
TGCGCCAGCCAGCCGGGGGGCCGATTGTTAGATACGCAGTATTTT
CASQPGGRLLDTQYF
>TRBV7-8|TRBJ2-3|NA|TRBD1
TGTGCCACCACCCTAAGGACAGGGGGCGAGGGAGATACGCAGTATTTT
CATTLRTGGEGDTQYF